This is a list of T cell receptor beta chains from one sample in a study of blood T cell repertoires in COVID-19. Method: immunoSEQ multiplex PCR; TCRdb's copy keeps in-frame clones and lacks some. In the table there are over 80,000 clones, more than 70% of which are singletons. Sequencing was carried out using peripheral blood. Source of these receptors: an elderly woman with acute or convalescent COVID-19. The CDR3 runs from the conserved cysteine through the conserved F or W. D genes are given only for firm matches. The size field is filled for only some rows; it gives once, few, many or a size class.

j_gene: TRBJ2-1; abundance: once; v_gene: TRBV10-3; d_gene: -; CDR3nt: TGTGCCATCAGTGAGGAACCGGGAGACTTCTACAATGAGCAGTTCTTC; CDR3aa: CAISEEPGDFYNEQFF
j_gene: TRBJ2-3; abundance: few; v_gene: TRBV27; d_gene: TRBD1; CDR3nt: TGTGCCAGCAGGGCCCGGGACAGGGGTACAGATACGCAGTATTTT; CDR3aa: CASRARDRGTDTQYF
j_gene: TRBJ2-7; abundance: -; v_gene: TRBV18; d_gene: -; CDR3nt: TGTGCCAGCTCACCACCAAGATCACCTTCGGACGAGCAGTACTTC; CDR3aa: CASSPPRSPSDEQYF
j_gene: TRBJ1-2; abundance: -; v_gene: TRBV2; d_gene: TRBD1; CDR3nt: TGTGCCAGCAGTGAAGTGGGACAGGGGTATGATGGCTACACCTTC; CDR3aa: CASSEVGQGYDGYTF
j_gene: TRBJ2-7; abundance: -; v_gene: TRBV7-2; d_gene: TRBD1; CDR3nt: TGTGCCAGCAGCCGCGCCGGGGGGACAGGGTACGAGCAGTACTTC; CDR3aa: CASSRAGGTGYEQYF
j_gene: TRBJ2-3; abundance: -; v_gene: TRBV28; d_gene: TRBD2; CDR3nt: TGTGCCAGCAGTTTTTGGGGGAGGGGAACAGATACGCAGTATTTT; CDR3aa: CASSFWGRGTDTQYF
j_gene: TRBJ1-4; abundance: -; v_gene: TRBV2; d_gene: TRBD1; CDR3nt: TGTGCCAGCGGCAGGACAGGCGTTGCAACTAATGAAAAACTGTTTTTT; CDR3aa: CASGRTGVATNEKLFF
j_gene: TRBJ1-1; abundance: once; v_gene: TRBV18; d_gene: -; CDR3nt: TGTGCCAGCTCACTATACCGGGACTCCGGGGACACTGAAGCTTTCTTT; CDR3aa: CASSLYRDSGDTEAFF
j_gene: TRBJ2-1; abundance: many; v_gene: TRBV6-2/TRBV6-3; d_gene: TRBD1; CDR3nt: TGTGCCAGCAGTTGGACAGGGGGCCGAGAGCAGTTCTTC; CDR3aa: CASSWTGGREQFF
j_gene: TRBJ1-2; abundance: -; v_gene: TRBV5-1; d_gene: TRBD1; CDR3nt: TGCGCCAGCAGCGGGGGACAGAACTATGGCTACACCTTC; CDR3aa: CASSGGQNYGYTF
j_gene: TRBJ2-2; abundance: -; v_gene: TRBV7-2; d_gene: -; CDR3nt: TGTGCCAGCAGCTTAGAGAAGGACAGACCGAACACCGGGGAGCTGTTTTTT; CDR3aa: CASSLEKDRPNTGELFF
j_gene: TRBJ2-5; abundance: -; v_gene: TRBV3-1/TRBV3-2; d_gene: TRBD1; CDR3nt: TGTGCCAGCAGCACGGCAGGGGGCGGGGAGACCCAGTACTTC; CDR3aa: CASSTAGGGETQYF
j_gene: TRBJ2-5; abundance: few; v_gene: TRBV27; d_gene: TRBD1; CDR3nt: TGTGCCAGCAGTTCACTGACAGGGATAAAGACCCAGTACTTC; CDR3aa: CASSSLTGIKTQYF
j_gene: TRBJ2-6; abundance: -; v_gene: TRBV7-3; d_gene: -; CDR3nt: TGTGCCAGCAGCTTATCGTCTGGGGCCAACGTCCTGACTTTC; CDR3aa: CASSLSSGANVLTF
j_gene: TRBJ1-4; abundance: -; v_gene: TRBV30; d_gene: -; CDR3nt: TGTGCCTGGAGCGAGACCTTAAGCGGTCATGAAAAACTGTTTTTT; CDR3aa: CAWSETLSGHEKLFF
j_gene: TRBJ1-1; abundance: -; v_gene: TRBV28; d_gene: -; CDR3nt: TGTGCCAGCAGTGGCTCAGGGATGAACACTGAAGCTTTCTTT; CDR3aa: CASSGSGMNTEAFF
j_gene: TRBJ1-3; abundance: -; v_gene: TRBV6-6; d_gene: -; CDR3nt: TGTGCCAGCAGAGTCCCAGGCGGAACGGGAGGAAACACCATATATTTT; CDR3aa: CASRVPGGTGGNTIYF
j_gene: TRBJ2-7; abundance: -; v_gene: TRBV9; d_gene: -; CDR3nt: TGTGCCAGCAGCCCAGGGGCCCCGATTAACGAGCAGTACTTC; CDR3aa: CASSPGAPINEQYF
j_gene: TRBJ1-2; abundance: -; v_gene: TRBV6-6; d_gene: TRBD1; CDR3nt: TGTGCCAGCAGCCAGAGCCTGGACAGGAGATATGGCTACACCTTC; CDR3aa: CASSQSLDRRYGYTF
j_gene: TRBJ1-1; abundance: few; v_gene: TRBV5-1; d_gene: TRBD1; CDR3nt: TGCGCCAGCAGCTGGGACAGGCTGAACACTGAAGCTTTCTTT; CDR3aa: CASSWDRLNTEAFF
j_gene: TRBJ2-5; abundance: -; v_gene: TRBV14; d_gene: -; CDR3nt: TGTGCCAGCAGTCTCGGACTGGGCTACCAAGAGACCCAGTACTTC; CDR3aa: CASSLGLGYQETQYF
j_gene: TRBJ2-7; abundance: -; v_gene: TRBV2; d_gene: -; CDR3nt: TGTGCCAGCAGTGCGAGAAGCTCCTACGAGCAGTACTTC; CDR3aa: CASSARSSYEQYF
j_gene: TRBJ2-7; abundance: -; v_gene: TRBV6-5; d_gene: TRBD2; CDR3nt: TGTGCCAGCAGTTACTCCGAACTAGCGGGGGGGAGGGAGCAGTACTTC; CDR3aa: CASSYSELAGGREQYF
j_gene: TRBJ1-1; abundance: -; v_gene: TRBV6-2/TRBV6-3; d_gene: -; CDR3nt: TGTGCCAGCAGTGCCCCCGGGGATAGGGCTGAAGCTTTCTTT; CDR3aa: CASSAPGDRAEAFF
j_gene: TRBJ1-1; abundance: -; v_gene: TRBV5-4; d_gene: -; CDR3nt: TGTGCCAGCAGCTTGGGGCTCGGACAGACGAACACTGAAGCTTTCTTT; CDR3aa: CASSLGLGQTNTEAFF
j_gene: TRBJ2-2; abundance: once; v_gene: TRBV2; d_gene: TRBD1; CDR3nt: TGTGCCAGCAAGGTCCAGGGGGCATCGACCGGGGAGCTGTTTTTT; CDR3aa: CASKVQGASTGELFF
j_gene: TRBJ1-3; abundance: -; v_gene: TRBV28; d_gene: TRBD1; CDR3nt: TGTGCCAGCAGTGGAGTGGGACAGCTTTACTCTGGAAACACCATATATTTT; CDR3aa: CASSGVGQLYSGNTIYF
j_gene: TRBJ1-2; abundance: -; v_gene: TRBV6-2/TRBV6-3; d_gene: -; CDR3nt: TGTGCCAGCAGTTCCCCCAGACTTATTGGCTACACCTTC; CDR3aa: CASSSPRLIGYTF
j_gene: TRBJ1-2; abundance: -; v_gene: TRBV19; d_gene: -; CDR3nt: TGTGCCAGTAATGCAGGGATATATCGCTACACCTTC; CDR3aa: CASNAGIYRYTF
j_gene: TRBJ2-5; abundance: once; v_gene: TRBV7-8; d_gene: TRBD2; CDR3nt: TGTGCCAGCGTACAACTAGCGGGGGAGGAGACCCAGTACTTC; CDR3aa: CASVQLAGEETQYF
j_gene: TRBJ2-7; abundance: -; v_gene: TRBV24-1; d_gene: -; CDR3nt: TGTGCCACCAGTGATGATACAGGGGGGGGCTACGAGCAGTACTTC; CDR3aa: CATSDDTGGGYEQYF
j_gene: TRBJ2-5; abundance: -; v_gene: TRBV30; d_gene: -; CDR3nt: TGTGCCTGGAGTCCCCTCACGGAGGGAGAGACCCAGTACTTC; CDR3aa: CAWSPLTEGETQYF
j_gene: TRBJ1-2; abundance: -; v_gene: TRBV5-4; d_gene: TRBD1; CDR3nt: TGTGCCAGCAGCGCCCGGACAGGGAACTATGGCTACACCTTC; CDR3aa: CASSARTGNYGYTF
j_gene: TRBJ1-1; abundance: -; v_gene: TRBV9; d_gene: -; CDR3nt: TGTGCCAGCAGCGAAAGCCTCCGGCGGACTGAAGCTTTCTTT; CDR3aa: CASSESLRRTEAFF
j_gene: TRBJ1-5; abundance: -; v_gene: TRBV10-3; d_gene: TRBD1; CDR3nt: TGTGCCATCAGTGAGTCGGACAGGGAGGATCAGCCCCAGCATTTT; CDR3aa: CAISESDREDQPQHF
j_gene: TRBJ1-1; abundance: -; v_gene: TRBV28; d_gene: -; CDR3nt: TGTGCCAGCAGTTCGTACCCGTCGGGCACTGAAGCTTTCTTT; CDR3aa: CASSSYPSGTEAFF
j_gene: TRBJ2-7; abundance: -; v_gene: TRBV6-2/TRBV6-3; d_gene: TRBD1; CDR3nt: TGTGCCAGCAGTGGGGACAGGGAACGCGAGCAGTACTTC; CDR3aa: CASSGDREREQYF